This paragraph covers one TCR beta chain sequence. Its specificity is not known. The source of the sample is a study of siplizumab effects on memory and regulatory T cells. Profiled with immunoSEQ multiplex PCR; TCRdb holds only in-frame clones, not every one. The table lists about 100,000 clones, about nine tenths of them singletons. Regarding the study as a whole: Proliferating clones, CD4+ or CD8+, lacked an assignable naive or memory phenotype in roughly 80-97% of cases. Siplizumab significantly brought down the alloreactive sequences that trace back to unstimulated CD4+ memory cells. Sequences below about 10^-5 frequency were poorly captured. As a result, only a minor fraction of alloreactive clones mapped to unstimulated subsets. Naive T cells looked more diverse than memory cells, and they looked like major contributors to the alloresponse.

V was clipped by 4 bases and J by 3 bases, with 9 bases between them. CDR1 and CDR2 (germline): SNHLY, FYNNEI. The CDR3 sequence is 13 residues long. The receptor was isolated from a human donor in good health. What was sequenced was non-Treg CD4+ T cells sorted from blood. The rearrangement links TRBV2 to TRBJ1-2, with D perhaps matching TRBD1 (6 bases). The CDR3 DNA is TGTGCCAGCAGTGTCACAGGGTACTATGGCTACACCTTC. Encoded protein: CASSVTGYYGYTF.